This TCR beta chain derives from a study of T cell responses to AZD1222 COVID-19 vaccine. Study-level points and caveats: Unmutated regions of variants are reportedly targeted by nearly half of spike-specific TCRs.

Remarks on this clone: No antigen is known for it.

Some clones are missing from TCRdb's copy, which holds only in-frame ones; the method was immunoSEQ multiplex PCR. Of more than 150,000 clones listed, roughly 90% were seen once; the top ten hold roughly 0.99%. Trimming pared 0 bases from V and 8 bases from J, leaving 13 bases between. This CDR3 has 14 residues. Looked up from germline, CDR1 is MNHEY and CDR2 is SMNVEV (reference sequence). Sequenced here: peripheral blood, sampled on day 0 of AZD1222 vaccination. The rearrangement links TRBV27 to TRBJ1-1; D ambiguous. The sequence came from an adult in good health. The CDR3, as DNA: TGTGCCAGCAGTTTATCCCAAGCTACGTTCGAAGCTTTCTTT. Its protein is CASSLSQATFEAFF.